This TCR beta chain emerged from a study of cytomegalovirus exposure and HLA in healthy donors. Study context: Findings of an earlier analysis included 110 million or so unique TCR beta sequences from 180 million or so T cells. Findings and limits, study-wide: Association of a missense DCLRE1C variant with TCR beta V- and J-gene trimming was reported in a later analysis. For most TCR sequences rarity was the rule, although some public TCRs occurred in many donors. Earlier analysis found most TCR beta V segments productive about 90% or about 30% of the time.

Comments on this clone: Its antigen is as yet unknown.

There are 17 residues in the CDR3. V dropped 4 bases and J dropped 2; count of bases not matched to a gene: 13. In germline, CDR1 is SGDLS, CDR2 YYNGEE. The study ran its PCR with 60 Vbeta and 13 Jbeta primers. This table comes from immunoSEQ multiplex PCR, and its TCRdb copy is limited to in-frame clones, with some not included. Seen here are 84,000 or so clones, roughly 80% observed once, and the top ten hold about an eighth. This chain connects TRBV9 to TRBJ2-5; 8 bases align to TRBD2. The source material was PBMCs. The TCR originated in a human donor in good health. CDR3 region: CASSPFLAGSGQETQYF. The CDR3 DNA is TGTGCCAGCAGCCCTTTCCTAGCGGGTTCGGGACAAGAGACCCAGTACTTC.